The sample holds a few counts of the clone carrying this TCR beta chain. This entry is derived from a study of human T cells and chemical hapten exposure. Indicated time point: pre-sensitization, week 0. Treatment noted: therapeutic diphenylcyclopropenone sensitization with weekly scalp DPC. TCRdb used MiXCR to reprocess the RACE reads, holding one entry per CDR3 protein. The sample lists around 350,000 distinct CDR3 sequences, about 5.4% occurring once. V was trimmed by 1 base and J by 3 bases, leaving 9 bases between them. Germline V gene lookup returns CDR1 KGHSY and CDR2 FQNENV. This CDR3 is built from 14 residues.

The sequence derives from a woman aged 18-29 years with alopecia areata. Some clones in this sample may be carry-over from other donors' samples. The rearrangement uses TRBV16 and TRBJ1-1, with D maybe TRBD1 (5 bases). Source: whole blood, taken in connection with sensitization to the hapten diphenylcyclopropenone (DPC). Here the CDR3 reads CASSQWEGDTEAFF. For the CDR3, the DNA is TGTGCCAGCAGCCAATGGGAAGGGGACACTGAAGCTTTCTTT.